A single T cell receptor beta chain is shown here with its context. The antigen remains undetermined. The PCR was carried out with 60 Vbeta primers and 13 Jbeta primers. Clones were read by immunoSEQ multiplex PCR, and TCRdb kept only the in-frame ones, dropping some. Counted here are about 100,000 clones, under 85% occurring once; the ten biggest clones make up roughly 7.3%. This CDR3 is built from 14 residues. In germline, CDR1 is SGHRS, CDR2 YFSETQ. The sample originates from a study of cytomegalovirus exposure and HLA in healthy donors. Findings and caveats of the study: Associated with cytomegalovirus, according to the listing, were 164 TCR beta chains.

This sequence joins TRBV5-1 and TRBJ2-5; 7 positions match TRBD1. The tail of the sequence fits TRBJ2-7 better, so the J call may be wrong. This TCR derives from a man aged 50-60 years in good health and CMV-seropositive. The sample was PBMCs. The CDR3 protein is CASSWGTALDEQYF. CDR3 nucleotide sequence: TGCGCCAGCAGCTGGGGGACAGCGTTGGACGAGCAGTACTTC.